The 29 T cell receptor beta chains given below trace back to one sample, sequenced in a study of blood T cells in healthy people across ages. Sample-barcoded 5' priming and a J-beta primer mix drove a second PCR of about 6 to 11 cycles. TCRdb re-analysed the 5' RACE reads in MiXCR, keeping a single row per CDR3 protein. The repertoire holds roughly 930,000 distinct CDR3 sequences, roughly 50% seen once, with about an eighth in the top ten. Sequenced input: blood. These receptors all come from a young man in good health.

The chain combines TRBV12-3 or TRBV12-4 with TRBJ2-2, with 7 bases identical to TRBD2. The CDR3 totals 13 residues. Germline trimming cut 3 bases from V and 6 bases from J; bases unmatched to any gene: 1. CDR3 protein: CASSLGGSGELFF. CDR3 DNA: TGTGCCAGCAGTTTGGGAGGGTCCGGGGAGCTGTTTTTT.

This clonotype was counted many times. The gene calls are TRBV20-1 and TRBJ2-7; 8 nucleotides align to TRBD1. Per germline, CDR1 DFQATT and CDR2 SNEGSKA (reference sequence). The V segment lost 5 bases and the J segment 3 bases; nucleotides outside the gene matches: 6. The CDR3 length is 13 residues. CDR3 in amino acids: CSAHGQGSYEQYF. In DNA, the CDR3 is TGCAGTGCTCACGGACAGGGAAGCTACGAGCAGTACTTC.

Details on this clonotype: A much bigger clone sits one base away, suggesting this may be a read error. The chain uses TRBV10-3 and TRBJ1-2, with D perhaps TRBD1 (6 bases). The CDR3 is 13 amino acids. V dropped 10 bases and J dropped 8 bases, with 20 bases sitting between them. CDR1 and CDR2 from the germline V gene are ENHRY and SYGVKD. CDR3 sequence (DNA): TGTGCCACCACGGAAGACAGGATTCACGGCTACACCTTC. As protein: CATTEDRIHGYTF.

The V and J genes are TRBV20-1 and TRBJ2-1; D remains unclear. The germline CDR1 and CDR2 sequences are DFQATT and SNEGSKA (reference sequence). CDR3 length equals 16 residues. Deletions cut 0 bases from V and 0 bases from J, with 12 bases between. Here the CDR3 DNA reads TGCAGTGCTAGAGATTTAGTCTTGAGCTCCTACAATGAGCAGTTCTTC. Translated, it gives CSARDLVLSSYNEQFF.

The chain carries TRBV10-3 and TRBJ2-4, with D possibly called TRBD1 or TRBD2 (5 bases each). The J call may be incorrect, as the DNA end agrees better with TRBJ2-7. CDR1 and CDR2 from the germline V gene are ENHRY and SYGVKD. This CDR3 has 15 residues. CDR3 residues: CAISELTGPSYEQYF. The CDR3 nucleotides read TGTGCCATCAGTGAGCTGACGGGACCTTCCTACGAGCAGTACTTC.

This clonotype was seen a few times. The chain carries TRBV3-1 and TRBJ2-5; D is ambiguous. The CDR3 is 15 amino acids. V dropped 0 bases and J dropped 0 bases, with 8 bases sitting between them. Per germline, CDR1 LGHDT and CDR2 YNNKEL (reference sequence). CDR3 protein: CASSQERRNQETQYF. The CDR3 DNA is TGTGCCAGCAGCCAAGAGAGGCGGAACCAAGAGACCCAGTACTTC.

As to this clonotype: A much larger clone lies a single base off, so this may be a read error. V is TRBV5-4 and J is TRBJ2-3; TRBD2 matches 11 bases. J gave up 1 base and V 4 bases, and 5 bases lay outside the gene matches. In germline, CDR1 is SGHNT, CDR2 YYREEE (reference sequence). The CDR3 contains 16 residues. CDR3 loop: CASSIVTSGGTDTQYF. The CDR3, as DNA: TGTGCCAGCAGCATAGTGACTAGCGGGGGCACAGATACGCAGTATTTT.

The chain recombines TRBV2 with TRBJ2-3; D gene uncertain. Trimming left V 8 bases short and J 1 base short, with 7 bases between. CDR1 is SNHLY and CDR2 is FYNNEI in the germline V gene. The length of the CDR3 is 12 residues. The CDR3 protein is CASGYGTDTQYF. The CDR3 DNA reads TGTGCCAGCGGGTACGGCACAGATACGCAGTATTTT.

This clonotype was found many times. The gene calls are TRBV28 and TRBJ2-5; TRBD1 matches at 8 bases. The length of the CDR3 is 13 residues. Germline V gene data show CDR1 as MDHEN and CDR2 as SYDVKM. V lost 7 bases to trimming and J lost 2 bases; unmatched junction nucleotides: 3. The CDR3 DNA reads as TGTGCCAGCACCCGGACAGGGCAAGAGACCCAGTACTTC. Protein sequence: CASTRTGQETQYF. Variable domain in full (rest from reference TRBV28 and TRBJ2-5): DVKVTQSSRYLVKRTGEKVFLECVQDMDHENMFWYRQDPGLGLRLIYFSYDVKMKEKGDIPEGYSVSREKKERFSLILESASTNQTSMYLCASTRTGQETQYFGPGTRLLVL.

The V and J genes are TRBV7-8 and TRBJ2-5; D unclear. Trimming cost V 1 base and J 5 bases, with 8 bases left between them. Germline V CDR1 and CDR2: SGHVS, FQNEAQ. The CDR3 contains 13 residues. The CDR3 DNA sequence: TGTGCCAGCAGCTTAGATAGCCTGGAGACCCAGTACTTC. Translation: CASSLDSLETQYF.

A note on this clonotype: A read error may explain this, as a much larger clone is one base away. The CDR3 here is CASSQYMNTEAFF. CDR3 nucleotides: TGTGCCAGCAGCCAATACATGAACACTGAAGCTTTCTTT. The chain couples TRBV3-1 to TRBJ1-1; no definite D call. The CDR3 is 13 amino acids. V shed 2 bases and J shed 0 bases, with 4 bases lying between them. Germline V gives CDR1 LGHDT, CDR2 YNNKEL (reference sequence).

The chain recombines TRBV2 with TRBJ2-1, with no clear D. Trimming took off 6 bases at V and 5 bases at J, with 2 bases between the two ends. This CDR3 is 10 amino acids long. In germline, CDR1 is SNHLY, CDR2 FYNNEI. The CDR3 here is CASRNNEQFF. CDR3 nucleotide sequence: TGTGCCAGCAGGAACAATGAGCAGTTCTTC.

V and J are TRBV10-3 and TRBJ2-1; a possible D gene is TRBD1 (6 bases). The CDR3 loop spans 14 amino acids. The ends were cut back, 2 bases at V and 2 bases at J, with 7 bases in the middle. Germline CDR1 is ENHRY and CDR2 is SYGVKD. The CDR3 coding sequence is TGTGCCATCAGTGAGGCAGGGGCCTACAATGAGCAGTTCTTC. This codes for CAISEAGAYNEQFF.

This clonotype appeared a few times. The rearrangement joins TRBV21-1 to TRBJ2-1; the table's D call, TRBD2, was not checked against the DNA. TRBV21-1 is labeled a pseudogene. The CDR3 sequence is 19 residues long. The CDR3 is CASSKGTSGGFSSYNEQFF. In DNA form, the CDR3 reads TGTGCCAGCAGCAAAGGGACTAGCGGGGGGTTCAGCTCCTACAATGAGCAGTTCTTC.

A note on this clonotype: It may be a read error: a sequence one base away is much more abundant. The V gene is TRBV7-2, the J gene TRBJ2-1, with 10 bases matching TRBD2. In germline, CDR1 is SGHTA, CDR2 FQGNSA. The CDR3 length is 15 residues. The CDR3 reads CASSLGTSGYNEQLF. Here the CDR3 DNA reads TGTGCCAGCAGCTTAGGGACTAGCGGTTACAATGAGCAGTTATTC.

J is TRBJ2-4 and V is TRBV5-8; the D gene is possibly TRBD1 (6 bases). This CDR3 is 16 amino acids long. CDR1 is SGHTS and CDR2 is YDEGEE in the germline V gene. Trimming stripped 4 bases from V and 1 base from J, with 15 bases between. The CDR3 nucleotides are TGTGCCAGCAGCATACAGGGTAGGCTGGCCAAAAACATTCAGTACTTC. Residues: CASSIQGRLAKNIQYF.

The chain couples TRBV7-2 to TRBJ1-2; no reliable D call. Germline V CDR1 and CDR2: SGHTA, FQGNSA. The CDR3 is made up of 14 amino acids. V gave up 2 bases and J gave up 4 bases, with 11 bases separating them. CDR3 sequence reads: CASSLTWSIYGYTF. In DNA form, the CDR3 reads TGTGCCAGCAGCTTAACGTGGAGTATCTATGGCTACACCTTC.

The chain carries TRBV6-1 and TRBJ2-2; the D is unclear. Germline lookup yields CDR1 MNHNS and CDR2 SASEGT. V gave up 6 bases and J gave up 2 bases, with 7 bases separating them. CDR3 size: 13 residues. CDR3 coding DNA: TGTGCCAGCAGAGACATTAACACCGGGGAGCTGTTTTTT. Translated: CASRDINTGELFF.

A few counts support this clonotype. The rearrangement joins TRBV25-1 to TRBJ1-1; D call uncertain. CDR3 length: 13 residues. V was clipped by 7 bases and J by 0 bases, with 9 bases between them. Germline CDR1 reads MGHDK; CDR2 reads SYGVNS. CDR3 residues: CASTRTVNTEAFF. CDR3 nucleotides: TGTGCCAGCACCCGGACCGTGAACACTGAAGCTTTCTTT.

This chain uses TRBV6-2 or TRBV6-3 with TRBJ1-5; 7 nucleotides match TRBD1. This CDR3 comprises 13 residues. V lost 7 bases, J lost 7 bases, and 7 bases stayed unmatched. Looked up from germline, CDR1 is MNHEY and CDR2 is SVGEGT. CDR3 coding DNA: TGTGCCAGCAATGACAGGGTGGAACAGCCCCAGCATTTT. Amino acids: CASNDRVEQPQHF.

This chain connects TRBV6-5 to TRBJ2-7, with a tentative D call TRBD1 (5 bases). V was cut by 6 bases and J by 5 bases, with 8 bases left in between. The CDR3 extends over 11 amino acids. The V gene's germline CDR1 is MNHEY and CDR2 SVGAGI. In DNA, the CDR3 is TGTGCCAGCAGGCAGGGAAACGAGCAGTACTTC. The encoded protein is CASRQGNEQYF.

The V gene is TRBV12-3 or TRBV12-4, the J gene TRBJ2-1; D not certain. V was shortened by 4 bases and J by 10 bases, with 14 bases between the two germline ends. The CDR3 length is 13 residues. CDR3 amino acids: CASSWYVGGEQFF. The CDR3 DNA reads TGTGCCAGCAGTTGGTACGTGGGTGGCGAGCAGTTCTTC.

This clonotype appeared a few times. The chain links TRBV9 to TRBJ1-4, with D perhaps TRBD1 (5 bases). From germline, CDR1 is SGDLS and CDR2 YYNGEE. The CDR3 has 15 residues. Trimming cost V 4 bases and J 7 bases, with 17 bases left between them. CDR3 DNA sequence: TGTGCCAGCAGCCCGGGACCTACGGCAACTGAAAAACTGTTTTTT. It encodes CASSPGPTATEKLFF.

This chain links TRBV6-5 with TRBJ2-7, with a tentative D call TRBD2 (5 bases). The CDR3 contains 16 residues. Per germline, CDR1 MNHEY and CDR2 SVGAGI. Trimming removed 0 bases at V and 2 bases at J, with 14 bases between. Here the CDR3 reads CASSYSAASSTYEQYF. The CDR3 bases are TGTGCCAGCAGTTACTCAGCGGCATCAAGTACCTACGAGCAGTACTTC.

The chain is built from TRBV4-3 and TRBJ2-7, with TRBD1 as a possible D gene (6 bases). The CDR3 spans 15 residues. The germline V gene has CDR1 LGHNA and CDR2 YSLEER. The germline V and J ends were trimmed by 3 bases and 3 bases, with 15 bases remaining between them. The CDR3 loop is CASSHGTDSNYEQYF. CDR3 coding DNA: TGCGCCAGCAGCCACGGGACGGACAGTAACTACGAGCAGTACTTC.

CDR3 region: CASSYSETRAAEQYF. CDR3 bases: TGTGCCAGCAGTTACTCGGAGACTAGGGCTGCCGAGCAGTACTTC. This chain uses TRBV6-5 with TRBJ2-7; TRBD2 is a possible D gene (6 bases). Trimming removed 0 bases at V and 6 bases at J, with 15 bases between. The CDR3 totals 15 residues. The germline CDR1 and CDR2 sequences are MNHEY and SVGAGI.

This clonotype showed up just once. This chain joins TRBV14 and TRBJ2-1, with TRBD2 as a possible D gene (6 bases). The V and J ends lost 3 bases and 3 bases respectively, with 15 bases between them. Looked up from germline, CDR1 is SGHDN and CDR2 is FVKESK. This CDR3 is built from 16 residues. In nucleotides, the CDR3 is TGTGCCAGCAGCCACGACACCGGGACTCACTACAATGAGCAGTTCTTC. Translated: CASSHDTGTHYNEQFF.

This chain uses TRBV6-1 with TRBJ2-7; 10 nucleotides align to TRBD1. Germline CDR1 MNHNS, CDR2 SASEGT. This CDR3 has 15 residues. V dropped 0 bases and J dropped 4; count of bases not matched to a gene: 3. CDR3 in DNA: TGTGCCAGCAGTGAAGCCACGGGACAGGGGTACGAGCAGTACTTC. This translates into CASSEATGQGYEQYF.

CDR3 region: CASSQGWGQGALNTEAFF. CDR3 bases: TGTGCCAGCAGCCAAGGATGGGGACAAGGGGCACTGAACACTGAAGCTTTCTTT. The V gene is TRBV14, the J gene TRBJ1-1, with D perhaps TRBD1 (6 bases). Trimming removed 1 base at V and 0 bases at J, with 18 bases between. The CDR3 length is 18 residues. Germline CDR1 SGHDN, CDR2 FVKESK.